A selection of T cell receptor beta chains follows, all from one sample in a study of T cell responses to AZD1222 COVID-19 vaccine. Profiling relied on immunoSEQ multiplex PCR, and the TCRdb table lists in-frame clones only, not all of them. This table has approximately 60,000 clones, roughly 84% appearing once. The sequences come from peripheral blood, collected on day 0 of AZD1222 vaccination. These receptors were collected from an adult in good health. Each CDR3 is given with its conserved first and last residue. Fields, in order: CDR3 protein, CDR3 DNA, D gene, V gene, J gene, clone size. The D gene is left open where the match is weak. The size field is filled for only some rows; it gives once, few, many or a size class.

CDR3 protein: CATSDSTAYGYTF
CDR3 DNA: TGTGCCACCAGTGATTCAACAGCGTATGGCTACACCTTC
D gene: NA
V gene: TRBV24-1
J gene: TRBJ1-2
clone size: NA

CDR3 protein: CASSSRGMASEDTQYF
CDR3 DNA: TGTGCCAGCAGCTCAAGAGGTATGGCGTCAGAGGATACGCAGTATTTT
D gene: NA
V gene: TRBV7-3
J gene: TRBJ2-3
clone size: NA

CDR3 protein: CASSYYAAGVEETQYF
CDR3 DNA: TGTGCCAGCAGTTACTATGCGGCGGGAGTGGAGGAGACCCAGTACTTC
D gene: TRBD2
V gene: TRBV6-5
J gene: TRBJ2-5
clone size: NA

CDR3 protein: CASSATRFGANVLTF
CDR3 DNA: TGTGCCAGTAGTGCTACCCGGTTTGGGGCCAACGTCCTGACTTTC
D gene: NA
V gene: TRBV19
J gene: TRBJ2-6
clone size: NA

CDR3 protein: CASSFLGQTYEQYF
CDR3 DNA: TGTGCCAGTAGTTTCTTAGGACAGACCTACGAGCAGTACTTC
D gene: NA
V gene: TRBV19
J gene: TRBJ2-7
clone size: NA

CDR3 protein: CASSRKPMGDTQYF
CDR3 DNA: TGTGCCAGCAGCCGAAAACCGATGGGAGATACGCAGTATTTT
D gene: NA
V gene: TRBV6-2/TRBV6-3
J gene: TRBJ2-3
clone size: NA

CDR3 protein: CASSPSRTWVNNEQFF
CDR3 DNA: TGTGCCAGCAGCCCATCGCGAACGTGGGTGAACAATGAGCAGTTCTTC
D gene: NA
V gene: TRBV3-1/TRBV3-2
J gene: TRBJ2-1
clone size: NA

CDR3 protein: CASSQPSISFYGYTF
CDR3 DNA: TGCGCCAGCAGCCAACCGTCTATTTCCTTTTATGGCTACACCTTC
D gene: NA
V gene: TRBV4-1
J gene: TRBJ1-2
clone size: NA

CDR3 protein: CASSQDLGETETQYF
CDR3 DNA: TGCGCCAGCAGCCAAGATCTGGGGGAGACGGAGACCCAGTACTTC
D gene: NA
V gene: TRBV4-3
J gene: TRBJ2-5
clone size: NA

CDR3 protein: CASSLGVGGRQPQHF
CDR3 DNA: TGTGCCAGCAGCTTAGGAGTGGGGGGCCGGCAGCCCCAGCATTTT
D gene: NA
V gene: TRBV7-9
J gene: TRBJ1-5
clone size: NA

CDR3 protein: CASSLAGRETQYF
CDR3 DNA: TGTGCCAGCAGCTTGGCGGGAAGAGAGACCCAGTACTTC
D gene: NA
V gene: TRBV7-7
J gene: TRBJ2-5
clone size: once

CDR3 protein: CASSQDGGVGYGYTF
CDR3 DNA: TGTGCCAGCAGCCAAGACGGCGGAGTAGGCTATGGCTACACCTTC
D gene: NA
V gene: TRBV3-1/TRBV3-2
J gene: TRBJ1-2
clone size: NA

CDR3 protein: CATSRGQGYYGYTF
CDR3 DNA: TGTGCCACCAGCAGGGGACAGGGGTACTATGGCTACACCTTC
D gene: TRBD1
V gene: TRBV15
J gene: TRBJ1-2
clone size: NA

CDR3 protein: CAWSPGLAGGGDTQYF
CDR3 DNA: TGTGCCTGGAGTCCTGGACTAGCGGGAGGAGGGGATACGCAGTATTTT
D gene: TRBD2
V gene: TRBV30
J gene: TRBJ2-3
clone size: NA

CDR3 protein: CASSPPNLSTDTQYF
CDR3 DNA: TGTGCCAGCTCACCACCTAACCTTAGCACAGATACGCAGTATTTT
D gene: NA
V gene: TRBV18
J gene: TRBJ2-3
clone size: NA

CDR3 protein: CASSALGMDQPQHF
CDR3 DNA: TGTGCCAGCAGTGCCCTAGGGATGGATCAGCCCCAGCATTTT
D gene: NA
V gene: TRBV28
J gene: TRBJ1-5
clone size: NA